What follows are 14 T cell receptor beta chains derived from one specimen sequenced in a study of identical twins. A single record per CDR3 protein comes from TCRdb applying MiXCR to the 5' RACE reads. The table includes 120,000 to 150,000 distinct CDR3 sequences, approximately 3.5% detected once. The specimen sequenced was memory T cells sorted from blood. These receptors came from a man between 18 and 35 years old in good health.

This clonotype has a count of ten or more. The rearrangement links TRBV6-1 to TRBJ2-1; TRBD1 matches 8 bases. The length of the CDR3 is 18 residues. The germline V gene encodes CDR1 MNHNS and CDR2 SASEGT. V lost 11 bases to trimming and J lost 0 bases; unmatched junction nucleotides: 18. CDR3 amino acids: CASEARQGIGGSYNEQFF. The DNA of the CDR3 is TGTGCCTCCGAGGCGCGACAGGGGATCGGGGGCTCCTACAATGAGCAGTTCTTC.

This clonotype was detected many times. The rearrangement links TRBV6-4 to TRBJ2-3, with D perhaps TRBD2 (6 bases). Per the germline V gene, CDR1 is MRHNA and CDR2 is SNTAGT. CDR3 length equals 15 residues. V was trimmed by 2 bases and J by 4 bases, leaving 13 bases between them. The CDR3: CASSDTGGGADTQYF. The CDR3 nucleotides read TGTGCCAGCAGTGACACAGGTGGCGGGGCAGATACGCAGTATTTT.

The table lists this clonotype with many counts. The chain uses TRBV29-1 and TRBJ2-7; a possible D gene is TRBD1 (6 bases). Per germline, CDR1 SQVTM and CDR2 ANQGSEA. The CDR3 loop spans 11 amino acids. Trimming pared 5 bases from V and 5 bases from J, leaving 10 bases between. The DNA for the CDR3 is TGCAGCGTTAACAGGGACAACGAGCAGTACTTC. This sequence encodes CSVNRDNEQYF.

This clonotype has a count of ten or more. The chain has TRBV12-3 or TRBV12-4 and TRBJ2-5; D unclear. The length of the CDR3 is 12 residues. V was clipped by 3 bases and J by 1 base, with 3 bases between them. Here the CDR3 reads CASSFSQETQYF. In nucleotides, the CDR3 is TGTGCCAGCAGTTTTTCCCAAGAGACCCAGTACTTC.

The table lists this clonotype with many counts. The V gene is TRBV20-1, the J gene TRBJ2-3; D is perhaps TRBD2 (5 bases). The V end lost 3 bases, the J end lost 0 bases, and 10 bases lay between the germline ends. This CDR3 comprises 14 residues. Germline CDR1 DFQATT, CDR2 SNEGSKA (reference sequence). The CDR3 here is CSARRVESTDTQYF. The CDR3 nucleotides read TGCAGTGCTAGGAGGGTTGAAAGCACAGATACGCAGTATTTT.

This clonotype was counted ten times or more. This rearrangement joins TRBV12-3 or TRBV12-4 to TRBJ1-4; D gene ambiguous. This CDR3 is built from 13 residues. Trimming pared 1 base from V and 8 bases from J, leaving 8 bases between. The CDR3 nucleotides read TGTGCCAGCAGTTTAGGGGCTCGGGAAAAACTGTTTTTT. It is translated as CASSLGAREKLFF.

Ten or more counts support this clonotype. V usage is TRBV7-7 and J usage is TRBJ2-1, with D perhaps TRBD1 (6 bases). Germline CDR1 SSHAT, CDR2 FNYEAQ (reference sequence). This CDR3 comprises 15 residues. V lost 5 bases to trimming and J lost 4 bases, with 15 bases between them. DNA of the CDR3: TGTGCCAGCAGCGCGTCATCAGGGGTATACAATGAGCAGTTCTTC. Translating gives CASSASSGVYNEQFF. The full variable domain, completed using reference TRBV7-7 and TRBJ2-1, is GAGVSQSPRYKVTKRGQDVTLRCDPISSHATLYWYQQALGQGPEFLTYFNYEAQPDKSGLPSDRFSAERPEGSISTLTIQRTEQRDSAMYRCASSASSGVYNEQFFGPGTRLTVL.

This clonotype was seen many times. The chain uses TRBV20-1 and TRBJ2-3; D might be TRBD2 (5 bases). The V and J ends lost 4 bases and 3 bases respectively, with 14 bases between them. The CDR3 runs to 14 residues. Germline V lookup: CDR1 DFQATT, CDR2 SNEGSKA (reference sequence). The CDR3 DNA reads TGCAGTGCTACGGACTGGTTGGGAACAGATACGCAGTATTTT. Protein sequence: CSATDWLGTDTQYF.

This clonotype was detected many times. The chain carries TRBV12-3 or TRBV12-4 and TRBJ1-5; D may be TRBD1 (5 bases). This CDR3 has 15 amino acids. The V gene lost 1 base and the J gene lost 5 bases, with 12 bases spanning the gap. This CDR3 reads CASSLGGTEYQPQHF. CDR3 bases: TGTGCCAGCAGTTTAGGCGGGACTGAGTATCAGCCCCAGCATTTT.

This clonotype was recorded many times. This chain connects TRBV20-1 to TRBJ1-5; D not resolved. This CDR3 has 15 residues. Deletions cut 0 bases from V and 7 bases from J, with 16 bases between. The germline CDR1 and CDR2 sequences are DFQATT and SNEGSKA (reference sequence). CDR3 bases: TGCAGTGCTAGAGAGTCGGCCGAACCATCCCAGCCCCAGCATTTT. Encoded protein: CSARESAEPSQPQHF.

There are many counts of this clonotype. The chain employs TRBV20-1 and TRBJ2-4; a possible D gene is TRBD2 (5 bases). Germline CDR1 DFQATT, CDR2 SNEGSKA (reference sequence). The CDR3 consists of 16 residues. Trimming stripped 0 bases from V and 2 bases from J, with 14 bases between. The CDR3 is CSARDEGMRTKNIQYF. Written as DNA, the CDR3 is TGCAGTGCTAGAGATGAGGGAATGCGAACCAAAAACATTCAGTACTTC.

This clonotype was picked up many times. The CDR3 loop reads CATSDLSLAGGAEQFF. The CDR3, as DNA: TGTGCCACCAGTGATTTGAGTCTAGCGGGAGGAGCTGAGCAGTTCTTC. The chain has TRBV24-1 and TRBJ2-1; 11 nucleotides line up with TRBD2. V gave up 0 bases and J gave up 9 bases; unmatched junction bases: 6. The CDR3 contains 16 residues. Germline V lookup: CDR1 KGHDR, CDR2 SFDVKD.

This clonotype was picked up many times. CDR3 amino acids: CSARGGTARETQYF. CDR3 DNA sequence: TGCAGTGCTAGAGGAGGGACAGCGCGGGAGACCCAGTACTTC. The V and J genes are TRBV20-1 and TRBJ2-5, with 7 positions matching TRBD1. The CDR3 sequence is 14 residues long. Unmatched junction bases numbered 7, after V lost 1 base and J lost 5 bases. Germline lookup yields CDR1 DFQATT and CDR2 SNEGSKA (reference sequence).

This clonotype showed up just a few times. V is TRBV5-6 and J is TRBJ2-7; 9 bases align to TRBD1. The CDR3 loop spans 14 amino acids. Trimming took 4 bases from V and 2 from J; bases not matched to a gene: 4. CDR1 and CDR2 (germline): SGHDT, YYEEEE. The CDR3 loop is CASSGTGGAYEQYV. CDR3 DNA sequence: TGTGCCAGCAGCGGAACAGGGGGCGCCTACGAGCAGTACGTC.